A selection of T cell receptor beta chains follows, all from one sample in a study of cytomegalovirus exposure and HLA in healthy donors. Some clones are missing from TCRdb's copy, which holds only in-frame ones; the method was immunoSEQ multiplex PCR. The profile shows more than 100,000 clones, roughly 90% of them singletons. Sequencing was carried out using PBMCs. The origin of the receptors is a man aged 25 to 40 in good health and CMV-seronegative. Each CDR3 is given with its conserved first and last residue. D genes are given only for firm matches.

16	TRBD1	TRBJ1-5	TRBV4-2	CASSRPPGGSNQPQHF	TGTGCCAGCAGTCGACCCCCAGGGGGAAGCAATCAGCCCCAGCATTTT
13	-	TRBJ2-5	TRBV10-3	CAISGSGIETQYF	TGTGCCATCAGTGGTTCAGGGATCGAGACCCAGTACTTC
13	-	TRBJ2-5	TRBV7-2	CASTSQPGETQYF	TGTGCCAGCACCTCCCAACCGGGAGAGACCCAGTACTTC
16	-	TRBJ2-6	TRBV30	CAWALTSPQGANVLTF	TGTGCCTGGGCCCTAACTAGCCCCCAAGGGGCCAACGTCCTGACTTTC
15	-	TRBJ2-7	TRBV7-9	CASSLYTGMKREQYF	TGTGCCAGCAGCCTCTACACGGGTATGAAACGCGAGCAGTACTTC
17	TRBD1	TRBJ1-6	TRBV5-6	CASSRWAIQGAYSPLHF	TGTGCTAGCAGCCGTTGGGCGATACAGGGGGCGTATTCACCCCTCCACTTT
14	-	TRBJ2-3	TRBV5-1	CASSSPGSFDTQYF	TGCGCCAGCAGCTCCCCAGGTAGTTTCGATACGCAGTATTTT
12	-	TRBJ1-2	TRBV6-5	CATSTTGGGYTF	TGTGCCACCTCGACCACCGGGGGTGGCTACACCTTC
14	TRBD1	TRBJ2-7	TRBV10-3	CAISAGTGAAEQYF	TGTGCCATAAGCGCCGGGACAGGGGCGGCCGAGCAGTACTTC
16	-	TRBJ2-2	TRBV4-3	CASSQVPGLNTGELFF	TGCGCCAGCAGCCAGGTACCGGGACTGAACACCGGGGAGCTGTTTTTT
18	TRBD1	TRBJ2-2	TRBV11-3	CASSFGDRANYLSGELFF	TGTGCCAGCAGCTTTGGGGACAGGGCAAATTACCTGTCCGGGGAGCTGTTTTTT
14	-	TRBJ2-5	TRBV18	CASSRRTSQETQYF	TGTGCCAGCTCACGTCGGACAAGCCAAGAGACCCAGTACTTC
15	-	TRBJ2-3	TRBV30	CAWSVRQPTTVVQYF	TGTGCCTGGAGTGTACGGCAGCCCACCACAGTTGTGCAGTATTTT
16	TRBD2	TRBJ2-2	TRBV9	CASSVDGLAGVGELFF	TGTGCCAGCAGCGTAGATGGCCTAGCGGGAGTGGGGGAGCTGTTTTTT
14	TRBD1	TRBJ1-5	TRBV30	CAWSPGGDHQPQHF	TGTGCCTGGAGCCCAGGGGGCGATCATCAGCCCCAGCATTTT
15	TRBD1	TRBJ2-7	TRBV11-2	CASSQDRVSSYEQYF	TGTGCCAGCAGCCAGGACAGGGTGAGCTCCTACGAGCAGTACTTC
18	TRBD2	TRBJ2-6	TRBV4-3	CASSERDAQSSGANVLTF	TGCGCCAGCAGCGAGCGGGACGCTCAGTCCTCTGGGGCCAACGTCCTGACTTTC
18	-	TRBJ2-2	TRBV18	CASSQPILWREFTGELFF	TGTGCCAGCTCTCAACCCATCTTGTGGAGGGAGTTCACCGGGGAGCTGTTTTTT
16	TRBD1	TRBJ2-5	TRBV9	CASSEADRGHQETQYF	TGTGCCAGCAGCGAAGCGGACAGGGGGCATCAAGAGACCCAGTACTTC
16	TRBD1	TRBJ1-1	TRBV6-5	CASSYGAGGADTEAFF	TGTGCCAGCAGTTACGGCGCAGGGGGCGCCGACACTGAAGCTTTCTTT